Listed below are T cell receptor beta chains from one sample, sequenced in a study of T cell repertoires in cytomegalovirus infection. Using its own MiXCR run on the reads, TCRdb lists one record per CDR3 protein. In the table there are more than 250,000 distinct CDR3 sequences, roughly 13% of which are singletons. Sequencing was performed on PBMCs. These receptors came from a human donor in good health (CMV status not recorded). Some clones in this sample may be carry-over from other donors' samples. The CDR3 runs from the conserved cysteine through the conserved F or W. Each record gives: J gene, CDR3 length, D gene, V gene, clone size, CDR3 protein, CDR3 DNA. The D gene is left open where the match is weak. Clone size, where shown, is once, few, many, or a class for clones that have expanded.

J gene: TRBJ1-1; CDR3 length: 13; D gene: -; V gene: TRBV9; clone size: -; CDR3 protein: CASSVLDNTEAFF; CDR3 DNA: TGTGCCAGCAGCGTTTTAGACAACACTGAAGCTTTCTTT
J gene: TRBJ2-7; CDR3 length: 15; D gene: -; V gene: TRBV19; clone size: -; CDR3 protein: CASSTRGYPTYEQYF; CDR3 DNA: TGTGCCAGTAGTACCAGGGGATACCCTACCTACGAGCAGTACTTC
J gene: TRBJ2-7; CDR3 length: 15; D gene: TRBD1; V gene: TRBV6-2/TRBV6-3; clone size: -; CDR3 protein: CASSWWDRGYYEQYF; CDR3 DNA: TGTGCCAGCAGTTGGTGGGACAGGGGGTATTACGAGCAGTACTTC
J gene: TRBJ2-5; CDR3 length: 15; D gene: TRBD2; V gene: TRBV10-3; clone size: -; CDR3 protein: CAISEPAGVQETQYF; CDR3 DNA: TGTGCCATCAGTGAGCCTGCGGGGGTACAAGAGACCCAGTACTTC
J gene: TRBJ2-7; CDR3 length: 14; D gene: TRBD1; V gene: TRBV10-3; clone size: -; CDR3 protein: CAISVRDREYEQYF; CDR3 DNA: TGTGCCATCAGTGTCCGGGACAGGGAGTACGAGCAGTACTTC
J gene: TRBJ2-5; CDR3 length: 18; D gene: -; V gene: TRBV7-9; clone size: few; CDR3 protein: CASSPIGASLSKWETQYF; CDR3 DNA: TGTGCCAGCAGCCCCATCGGGGCATCCCTAAGCAAGTGGGAGACCCAGTACTTC
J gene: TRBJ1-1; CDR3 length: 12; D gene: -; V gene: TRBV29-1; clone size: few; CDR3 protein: CSGKQVNTEAFF; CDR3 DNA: TGCAGCGGGAAACAGGTGAACACTGAAGCTTTCTTT
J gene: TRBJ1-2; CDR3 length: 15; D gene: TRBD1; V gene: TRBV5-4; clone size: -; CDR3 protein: CASSLAGQGVDGYTF; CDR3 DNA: TGTGCCAGCAGCTTGGCAGGGCAGGGGGTTGATGGCTACACCTTC
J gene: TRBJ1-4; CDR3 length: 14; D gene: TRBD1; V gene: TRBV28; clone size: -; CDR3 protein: CASSTGAINEKLFF; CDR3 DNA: TGTGCCAGCAGTACAGGGGCAATTAATGAAAAACTGTTTTTT
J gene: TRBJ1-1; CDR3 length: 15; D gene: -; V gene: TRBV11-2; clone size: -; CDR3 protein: CASSLSSKGFTEAFF; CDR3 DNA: TGTGCCAGCAGCTTAAGTTCTAAGGGATTCACTGAAGCTTTCTTT
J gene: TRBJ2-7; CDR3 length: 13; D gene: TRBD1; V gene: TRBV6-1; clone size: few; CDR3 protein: CASSWDRAGEQYF; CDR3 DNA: TGTGCCAGCAGTTGGGACAGGGCTGGGGAGCAGTACTTC
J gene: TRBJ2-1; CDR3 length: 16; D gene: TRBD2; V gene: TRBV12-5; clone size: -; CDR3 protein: CASGLLGISGRDEQFF; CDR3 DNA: TGTGCTAGTGGTTTGCTAGGAATTAGCGGGAGGGATGAGCAGTTCTTC
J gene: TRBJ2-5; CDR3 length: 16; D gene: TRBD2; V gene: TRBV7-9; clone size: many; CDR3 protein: CASSSTPSGGEETQYF; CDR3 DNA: TGTGCCAGCAGCTCGACCCCTAGCGGGGGAGAAGAGACCCAGTACTTC
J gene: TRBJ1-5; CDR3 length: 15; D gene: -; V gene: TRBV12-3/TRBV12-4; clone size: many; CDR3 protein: CASTPGAGRGQPQHF; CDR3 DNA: TGTGCCAGCACCCCTGGGGCAGGGCGGGGACAGCCCCAGCATTTT
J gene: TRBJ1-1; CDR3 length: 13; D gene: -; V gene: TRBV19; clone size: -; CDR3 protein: CASSINVNTEAFF; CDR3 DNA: TGTGCCAGTAGTATCAATGTGAACACTGAAGCTTTCTTT
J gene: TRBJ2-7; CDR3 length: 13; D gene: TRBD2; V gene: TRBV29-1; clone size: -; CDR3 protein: CSVVPAGVYEQYF; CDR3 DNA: TGCAGCGTTGTCCCAGCGGGAGTTTACGAGCAGTACTTC
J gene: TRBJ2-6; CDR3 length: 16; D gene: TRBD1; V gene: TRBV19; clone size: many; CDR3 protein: CASSMDRGNGANVLTF; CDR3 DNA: TGTGCCAGTAGTATGGACAGGGGGAATGGGGCCAACGTCCTGACTTTC
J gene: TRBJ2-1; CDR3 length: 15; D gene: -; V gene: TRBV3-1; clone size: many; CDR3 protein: CASSRTGRAYNEQFF; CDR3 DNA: TGTGCCAGCAGCCGGACCGGGAGAGCCTACAATGAGCAGTTCTTC
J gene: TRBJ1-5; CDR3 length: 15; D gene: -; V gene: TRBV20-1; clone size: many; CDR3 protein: CSAIYPGTAIATQHF; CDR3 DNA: TGCAGTGCTATTTACCCCGGGACGGCTATTGCGACCCAGCATTTT
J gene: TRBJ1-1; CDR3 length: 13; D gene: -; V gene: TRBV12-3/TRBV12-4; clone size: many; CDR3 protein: CASSLWSNAEAFF; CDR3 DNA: TGTGCCAGCAGTTTGTGGAGTAACGCTGAAGCTTTCTTT
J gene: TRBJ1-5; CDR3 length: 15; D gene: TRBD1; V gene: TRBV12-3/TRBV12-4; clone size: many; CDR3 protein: CASSFGTGVGQPQHF; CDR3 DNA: TGTGCCAGCAGTTTCGGGACAGGGGTTGGGCAGCCCCAGCATTTT
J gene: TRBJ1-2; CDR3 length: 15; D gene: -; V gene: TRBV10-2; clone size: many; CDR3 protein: CASSLLTSANYGYTF; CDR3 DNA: TGCGCCAGCAGCCTACTTACTTCAGCTAACTATGGCTACACCTTC
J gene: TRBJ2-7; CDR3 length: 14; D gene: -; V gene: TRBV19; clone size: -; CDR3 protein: CASSITVSSYEQYF; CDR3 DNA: TGTGCCAGTAGTATAACGGTGAGCTCCTACGAGCAGTACTTC
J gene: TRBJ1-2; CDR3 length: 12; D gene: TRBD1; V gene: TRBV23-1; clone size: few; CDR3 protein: CASSRGRGTRTF; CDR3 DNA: TGCGCCAGCAGTCGGGGCAGGGGGACTCGCACCTTC
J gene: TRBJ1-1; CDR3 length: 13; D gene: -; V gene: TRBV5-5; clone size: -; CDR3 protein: CASSLAEGTEAFF; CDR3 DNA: TGTGCCAGCAGCTTGGCCGAAGGCACTGAAGCTTTCTTT